Presented here are 21 T cell receptor beta chains from one specimen sequenced in a study of blood T cell repertoires in COVID-19. Libraries were prepared by immunoSEQ multiplex PCR; TCRdb keeps only in-frame clonotypes and omits some of them. The sample shows some 100,000 clones, 70% to 90% of them seen only once. Sequencing was performed on peripheral blood. The source of these receptors is a man in his 70s who had recovered from COVID-19.

The chain recombines TRBV2 with TRBJ2-2; a weak D match, TRBD2 (6 bases). This CDR3 is 15 amino acids long. V lost 8 bases to trimming and J lost 3 bases, with 16 bases between them. Germline CDR1 reads SNHLY; CDR2 reads FYNNEI. For the CDR3, the DNA is TGTGCCAGCGGGATCGTGTGGGGGGACACCGGGGAGCTGTTTTTT. Its protein is CASGIVWGDTGELFF.

The chain links TRBV10-1 to TRBJ1-5; D possibly corresponds to TRBD1 (5 bases). Per germline, CDR1 WNHNN and CDR2 SYGVQD (reference sequence). There are 15 residues in the CDR3. V was cut by 10 bases and J by 4 bases, with 20 bases left in between. The CDR3 bases are TGCGCCACCTACGGTACAGGAGATTTGAATCAGCCCCAGCATTTT. Protein: CATYGTGDLNQPQHF.

This chain connects TRBV5-1 to TRBJ1-3; D gene ambiguous. Looked up from germline, CDR1 is SGHRS and CDR2 is YFSETQ. The CDR3 has 15 residues. Trimming took 5 bases from V and 0 from J, leaving 12 bases between them. CDR3 nucleotide sequence: TGCGCCAGCAGACCAACCGGGGTCTCTGGAAACACCATATATTTT. Translating it yields CASRPTGVSGNTIYF.

This clone was recorded once. The V and J genes are TRBV7-9 and TRBJ1-4; D call uncertain. Deletions cut 6 bases from V and 5 bases from J, with 10 bases between. Germline CDR1 and CDR2: SEHNR and FQNEAQ (reference sequence). CDR3 length: 13 residues. The CDR3 bases are TGTGCCAGCAGACGTGCGGCGAATGAAAAACTGTTTTTT. It codes for CASRRAANEKLFF. Supplemented by reference TRBV7-9 and TRBJ1-4, the full variable domain reads DTGVSQNPRHKITKRGQNVTFRCDPISEHNRLYWYRQTLGQGPEFLTYFQNEAQLEKSRLLSDRFSAERPKGSFSTLEIQRTEQGDSAMYLCASRRAANEKLFFGSGTQLSVL.

The V call is TRBV5-1, the J call TRBJ2-5; 13 positions match TRBD2. Germline lookup yields CDR1 SGHRS and CDR2 YFSETQ. This CDR3 has 16 residues. Trimming cost V 4 bases and J 4 bases; bases outside gene matches: 7. The CDR3 DNA is TGCGCCAGCAGCCCCGAGACTAGCGGGGGGCTAGAGACCCAGTACTTC. This codes for CASSPETSGGLETQYF.

The rearrangement links TRBV20-1 to TRBJ1-1; no clear D. CDR1 and CDR2 (germline): DFQATT, SNEGSKA (reference sequence). This CDR3 region has 15 residues. V shed 3 bases and J shed 4 bases, with 18 bases lying between them. CDR3 coding DNA: TGCAGTGCTAGTAGTTTAGGGTTGGGGAGCACTGAAGCTTTCTTT. The encoded protein is CSASSLGLGSTEAFF.

The chain is built from TRBV3-1 (or the pseudogene TRBV3-2) and TRBJ2-6; 9 positions agree with TRBD2. The CDR3 totals 19 residues. Per germline, CDR1 LGHDT and CDR2 YNNKEL (reference sequence). J lost 0 bases, V lost 4 bases, and 10 bases had no gene match. The CDR3 is CASSRQTSGLSSGANVLTF. The CDR3 DNA follows: TGTGCCAGCAGCCGTCAGACTAGCGGACTGAGCTCTGGGGCCAACGTCCTGACTTTC.

V gene TRBV3-1 (or the pseudogene TRBV3-2) combines with J gene TRBJ1-2, with a tentative D call TRBD1 (6 bases). Trimming took off 2 bases at V and 8 bases at J, with 12 bases between the two ends. The CDR3 loop spans 13 amino acids. CDR1 is LGHDT and CDR2 is YNNKEL in the germline V gene (reference sequence). The chain's CDR3 is CASSQNRDWGYTF. CDR3 bases: TGTGCCAGCAGCCAAAACAGGGATTGGGGCTACACCTTC.

V is TRBV5-6 and J is TRBJ2-3; 8 bases agree with TRBD2. CDR3 length: 15 amino acids. Germline V gives CDR1 SGHDT, CDR2 YYEEEE. V trimming: 3 bases; J trimming: 5 bases; junction bases outside the gene matches: 8. CDR3 protein: CASSSLAGRGDTQYF. The DNA for the CDR3 is TGTGCCAGCAGCTCCTTAGCCGGGAGGGGAGATACGCAGTATTTT.

The rearrangement uses TRBV2 and TRBJ1-2; D gene uncertain. Looked up from germline, CDR1 is SNHLY and CDR2 is FYNNEI. Trimming took off 6 bases at V and 3 bases at J, with 11 bases between the two ends. The CDR3 loop spans 13 amino acids. The CDR3 DNA reads TGTGCCAGCAGCGTAGCTTTCGACTATGGCTACACCTTC. Translated, it gives CASSVAFDYGYTF. The full variable domain, in which reference TRBV2 and TRBJ1-2 provide the parts outside the CDR3, is EPEVTQTPSHQVTQMGQEVILRCVPISNHLYFYWYRQILGQKVEFLVSFYNNEISEKSEIFDDQFSVERPDGSNFTLKIRSTKLEDSAMYFCASSVAFDYGYTFGSGTRLTVV.

The chain links TRBV20-1 to TRBJ1-5; unclear D gene. The V end lost 3 bases, the J end lost 3 bases, and 12 bases lay between the germline ends. The germline CDR1 and CDR2 sequences are DFQATT and SNEGSKA (reference sequence). The CDR3 contains 14 residues. CDR3 residues: CSASFGTVNQPQHF. For the CDR3, the DNA is TGCAGTGCTAGTTTTGGCACCGTCAATCAGCCCCAGCATTTT.

The chain employs TRBV18 and TRBJ2-5; TRBD1 matches at 8 bases. V was clipped by 3 bases and J by 5 bases; unmatched bases: 8. Germline CDR1 and CDR2: KGHSH and LQKENI. The CDR3 extends over 15 amino acids. The DNA for the CDR3 is TGTGCCAGCTCACCCCGGACAGGGACTGCGGAGACCCAGTACTTC. It yields the protein CASSPRTGTAETQYF.

The rearrangement links TRBV7-2 to TRBJ2-7; 7 bases are a match to TRBD2. The CDR3 has 15 amino acids. CDR1 is SGHTA, CDR2 FQGNSA, per germline. V was clipped by 1 base and J by 4 bases; unmatched bases: 7. CDR3 nucleotide sequence: TGTGCCAGCAGCTTAGTTGGCGGGAGAGGGTACGAGCAGTACTTC. Translating it yields CASSLVGGRGYEQYF.

This chain uses TRBV5-1 with TRBJ1-2; D perhaps matches TRBD1 (5 bases). The germline gives CDR1 SGHRS, CDR2 YFSETQ. V dropped 0 bases and J dropped 7 bases, with 16 bases sitting between them. This CDR3 comprises 15 residues. CDR3 loop: CASSLDPSRAGGYTF. Written as DNA, the CDR3 is TGCGCCAGCAGCTTGGACCCCTCCAGGGCCGGTGGCTACACCTTC.

This chain connects TRBV7-9 to TRBJ2-7; 7 bases align to TRBD1. The V and J ends lost 3 bases and 3 bases, in that order; junction bases with no gene match: 2. Germline assignment: CDR1 SEHNR and CDR2 FQNEAQ (reference sequence). The CDR3 consists of 13 residues. The CDR3 loop reads CASSFDRDYEQYF. The CDR3 DNA follows: TGTGCCAGCAGCTTTGACAGGGACTACGAGCAGTACTTC.

The chain has TRBV5-6 and TRBJ2-7; no reliable D call. This CDR3 spans 12 amino acids. Trimming removed 0 bases from V and 5 bases from J, with 6 bases in between. Germline values: CDR1 SGHDT, CDR2 YYEEEE. The CDR3 nucleotides are TGTGCCAGCAGCTTGGCTTCTCACGAGCAGTACTTC. Translated: CASSLASHEQYF.

The genes are TRBV5-1 and TRBJ2-7, with D perhaps TRBD2 (5 bases). V lost 3 bases to trimming and J lost 2 bases, with 18 bases between them. The CDR3 is 16 amino acids. Germline values: CDR1 SGHRS, CDR2 YFSETQ. The DNA of the CDR3 is TGCGCCAGCAGCTCGGCTACGGGGAACCCGACCTACGAGCAGTACTTC. Protein product: CASSSATGNPTYEQYF. Full variable domain (missing parts from reference TRBV5-1 and TRBJ2-7): KAGVTQTPRYLIKTRGQQVTLSCSPISGHRSVSWYQQTPGQGLQFLFEYFSETQRNKGNFPGRFSGRQFSNSRSEMNVSTLELGDSALYLCASSSATGNPTYEQYFGPGTRLTVT.

The count of this clone is one. The CDR3 sequence is CASSVTSGTDTQYF. The CDR3 bases are TGTGCCAGTAGTGTGACTAGCGGCACAGATACGCAGTATTTT. The chain couples TRBV19 to TRBJ2-3, with 8 bases identical to TRBD2. V lost 5 bases to trimming and J lost 1 base; unmatched junction nucleotides: 2. CDR3 length: 14 residues. The germline V gene has CDR1 LNHDA and CDR2 SQIVND (reference sequence).

The V and J genes are TRBV2 and TRBJ2-1; TRBD2 aligns across 9 bases. Trimming at V came to 10 bases and at J to 7 bases, leaving 14 bases not matched to a gene. The CDR3 runs 15 residues. Per the germline V gene, CDR1 is SNHLY and CDR2 is FYNNEI. CDR3 amino acids: CAIVLSGRSGNEQFF. For the CDR3, the DNA is TGTGCCATCGTCCTTAGCGGGAGATCTGGAAATGAGCAGTTCTTC.

The gene calls are TRBV6-2 or TRBV6-3 and TRBJ1-1, with D tentatively TRBD1 (5 bases). V was shortened by 5 bases and J by 4 bases, with 26 bases between the two germline ends. The germline V gene has CDR1 MNHEY and CDR2 SVGEGT. The CDR3 length is 18 residues. CDR3 nucleotides: TGTGCCAGCAGTCTGCGCATCGGGGGGTCTTTAATGGGCACTGAAGCTTTCTTT. Its protein is CASSLRIGGSLMGTEAFF.

This chain links TRBV7-2 with TRBJ2-7; 8 bases map to TRBD2. V shed 3 bases, J shed 5 bases, and the junction held 3 bases outside the gene matches. The CDR3 covers 13 residues. Germline CDR1 reads SGHTA; CDR2 reads FQGNSA. The CDR3 is CASSFGLANEQYF. The CDR3 region has the DNA TGTGCCAGCAGCTTTGGACTAGCCAACGAGCAGTACTTC. The full variable domain, in which reference TRBV7-2 and TRBJ2-7 provide the parts outside the CDR3, is GAGVSQSPSNKVTEKGKDVELRCDPISGHTALYWYRQSLGQGLEFLIYFQGNSAPDKSGLPSDRFSAERTGGSVSTLTIQRTQQEDSAVYLCASSFGLANEQYFGPGTRLTVT.